This note documents a single TCR beta chain sequence. These data belong to a study of blood T cell repertoires in COVID-19. Only in-frame clones appear in the TCRdb table, and some are missing; sequencing was by immunoSEQ multiplex PCR. This repertoire shows just over 300,000 clones, nearly 90% found once; its top ten account for 1.5% to 2%. The CDR3 loop spans 14 amino acids. V was clipped by 3 bases and J by 2 bases, with 10 bases between them. The germline CDR1 and CDR2 sequences are LNHDA and SQIVND (reference sequence). The receptor was derived from a woman aged 25 to 45 with COVID-19, enrolled during active disease. The chain joins TRBV19 to TRBJ1-1; D is perhaps TRBD1 (5 bases). The sequenced sample consisted of peripheral blood. The CDR3 nucleotides read TGTGCCAGTAGTATGGGGGGGTTTAACACTGAAGCTTTCTTT. Amino acids: CASSMGGFNTEAFF. The entire variable domain, with the rest obtained from reference TRBV19 and TRBJ1-1, is as follows: DGGITQSPKYLFRKEGQNVTLSCEQNLNHDAMYWYRQDPGQGLRLIYYSQIVNDFQKGDIAEGYSVSREKKESFPLTVTSAQKNPTAFYLCASSMGGFNTEAFFGQGTRLTVV.